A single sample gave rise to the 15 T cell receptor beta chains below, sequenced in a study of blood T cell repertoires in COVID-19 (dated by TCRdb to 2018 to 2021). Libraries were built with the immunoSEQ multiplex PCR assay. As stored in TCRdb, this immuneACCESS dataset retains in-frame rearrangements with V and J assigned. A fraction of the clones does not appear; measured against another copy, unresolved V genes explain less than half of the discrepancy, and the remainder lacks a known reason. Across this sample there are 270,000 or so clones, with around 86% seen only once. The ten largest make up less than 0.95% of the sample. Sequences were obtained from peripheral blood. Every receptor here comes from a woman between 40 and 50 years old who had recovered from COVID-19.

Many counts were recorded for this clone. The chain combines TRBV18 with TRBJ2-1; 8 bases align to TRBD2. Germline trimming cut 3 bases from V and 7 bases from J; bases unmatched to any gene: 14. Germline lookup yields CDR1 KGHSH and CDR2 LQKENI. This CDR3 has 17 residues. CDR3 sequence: CASSPRRAGTGGNEQFF. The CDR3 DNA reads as TGTGCCAGCTCACCGCGTAGAGCGGGGACGGGGGGGAATGAGCAGTTCTTC.

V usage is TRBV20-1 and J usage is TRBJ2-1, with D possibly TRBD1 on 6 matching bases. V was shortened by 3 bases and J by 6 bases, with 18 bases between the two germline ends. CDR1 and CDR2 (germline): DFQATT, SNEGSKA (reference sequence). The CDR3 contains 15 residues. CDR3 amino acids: CSASDSRVRGNEQFF. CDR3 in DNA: TGCAGTGCTAGTGATTCGAGGGTCAGGGGCAATGAGCAGTTCTTC.

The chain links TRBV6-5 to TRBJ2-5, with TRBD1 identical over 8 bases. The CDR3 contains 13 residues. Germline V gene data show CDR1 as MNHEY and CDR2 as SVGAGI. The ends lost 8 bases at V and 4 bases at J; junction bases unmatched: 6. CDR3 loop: CASGPQGGETQYF. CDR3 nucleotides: TGTGCCAGCGGCCCACAGGGGGGAGAGACCCAGTACTTC.

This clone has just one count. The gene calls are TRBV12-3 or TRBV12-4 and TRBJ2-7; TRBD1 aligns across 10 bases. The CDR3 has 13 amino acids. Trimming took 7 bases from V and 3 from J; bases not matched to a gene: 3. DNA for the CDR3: TGTGCCAGCAAATGGACAGGGGGCTACGAGCAGTACTTC. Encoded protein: CASKWTGGYEQYF.

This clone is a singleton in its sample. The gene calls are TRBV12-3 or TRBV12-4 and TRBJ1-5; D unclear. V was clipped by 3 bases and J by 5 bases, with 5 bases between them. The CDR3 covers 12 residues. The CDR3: CASSFTDQPQHF. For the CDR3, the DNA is TGTGCCAGCAGTTTTACTGATCAGCCCCAGCATTTT.

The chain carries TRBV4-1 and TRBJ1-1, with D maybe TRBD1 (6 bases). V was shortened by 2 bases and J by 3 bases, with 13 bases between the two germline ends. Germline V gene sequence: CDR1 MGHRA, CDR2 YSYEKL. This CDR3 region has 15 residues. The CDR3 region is CASSQQNGQYTEAFF. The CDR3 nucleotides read TGCGCCAGCAGCCAACAGAATGGACAGTACACTGAAGCTTTCTTT.

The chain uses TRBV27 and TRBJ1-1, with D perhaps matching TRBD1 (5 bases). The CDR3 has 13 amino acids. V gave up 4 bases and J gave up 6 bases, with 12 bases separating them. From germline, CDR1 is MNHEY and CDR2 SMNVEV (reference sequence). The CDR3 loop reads CASSSAGFPEAFF. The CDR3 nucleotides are TGTGCCAGCAGTTCCGCAGGGTTCCCTGAAGCTTTCTTT.

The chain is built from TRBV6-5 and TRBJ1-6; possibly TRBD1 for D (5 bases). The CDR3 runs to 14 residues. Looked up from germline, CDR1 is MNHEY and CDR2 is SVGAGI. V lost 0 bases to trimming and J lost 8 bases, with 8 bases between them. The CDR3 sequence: CASSYSRGDSPLHF. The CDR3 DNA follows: TGTGCCAGCAGTTACTCAAGGGGTGATTCACCCCTCCACTTT.

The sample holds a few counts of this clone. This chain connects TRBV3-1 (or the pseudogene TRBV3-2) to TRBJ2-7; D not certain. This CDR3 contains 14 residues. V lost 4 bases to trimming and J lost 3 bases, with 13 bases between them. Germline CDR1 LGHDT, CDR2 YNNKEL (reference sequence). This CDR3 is CASSLSQANYEQYF. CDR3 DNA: TGTGCCAGCAGCCTCTCCCAGGCCAACTACGAGCAGTACTTC.

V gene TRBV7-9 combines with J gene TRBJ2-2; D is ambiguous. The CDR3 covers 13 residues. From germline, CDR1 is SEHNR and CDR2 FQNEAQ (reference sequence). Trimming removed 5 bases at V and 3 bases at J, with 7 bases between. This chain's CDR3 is CASSLTDTGELFF. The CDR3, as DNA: TGTGCCAGCAGCCTCACAGACACCGGGGAGCTGTTTTTT.

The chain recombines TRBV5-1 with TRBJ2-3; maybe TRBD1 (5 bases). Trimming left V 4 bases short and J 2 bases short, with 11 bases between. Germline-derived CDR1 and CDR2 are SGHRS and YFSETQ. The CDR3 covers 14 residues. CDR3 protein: CASSTGQDTDTQYF. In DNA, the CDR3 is TGCGCCAGCAGCACAGGACAAGACACAGATACGCAGTATTTT.

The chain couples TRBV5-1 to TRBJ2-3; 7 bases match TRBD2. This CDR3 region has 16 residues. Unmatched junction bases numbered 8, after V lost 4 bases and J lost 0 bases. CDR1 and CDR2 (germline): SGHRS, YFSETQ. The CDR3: CASSGRLAGSTDTQYF. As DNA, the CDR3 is TGCGCCAGCAGCGGAAGATTAGCGGGTAGCACAGATACGCAGTATTTT.

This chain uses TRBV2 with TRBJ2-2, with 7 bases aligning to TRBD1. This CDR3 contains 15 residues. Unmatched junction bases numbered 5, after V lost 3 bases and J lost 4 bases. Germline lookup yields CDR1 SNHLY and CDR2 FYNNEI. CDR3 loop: CASSDQGDGTGELFF. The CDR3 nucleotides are TGTGCCAGCAGTGATCAGGGGGACGGCACCGGGGAGCTGTTTTTT.

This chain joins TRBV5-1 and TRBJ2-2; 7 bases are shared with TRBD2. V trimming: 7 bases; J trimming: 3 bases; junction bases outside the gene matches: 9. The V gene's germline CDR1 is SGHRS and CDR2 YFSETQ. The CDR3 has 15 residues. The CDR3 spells CASLPGAGDTGELFF. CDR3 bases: TGCGCCAGCCTCCCCGGGGCGGGGGACACCGGGGAGCTGTTTTTT.

This chain's CDR3 is CASSTGDSHSGNTIYF. CDR3 nucleotides: TGTGCCAGCTCGACAGGGGACAGTCACTCTGGAAACACCATATATTTT. The V gene is TRBV18, the J gene TRBJ1-3, with 8 bases lining up with TRBD1. This CDR3 is 16 amino acids long. J lost 0 bases, V lost 6 bases, and 7 bases had no gene match. The germline gives CDR1 KGHSH, CDR2 LQKENI.